This T cell receptor (beta chain) comes out of a study of human T cells and chemical hapten exposure. Turning to the study itself: Small pooled library volume differences chiefly drove per-sample TCR yield variation. Study outcomes and limitations: Once DPC sensitization occurred, TCRs above 1 in 1000 frequency showed no change.

The length of the CDR3 is 13 residues. Germline CDR1 reads SGHTA; CDR2 reads FQGNSA. V shed 1 base and J shed 7 bases, with 9 bases lying between them. Unique molecular identifiers were attached to individual cDNA molecules during library preparation. In the authors' workflow: Sample TCR totals centred on a median of roughly 96,000, ranging about 20,000 to 690,600. TCRdb processed the RACE reads anew with MiXCR; each CDR3 protein has one entry. None of the V and J calls come from the authors' own analysis; TCRdb made them. The sample contains about 41,000 distinct CDR3 sequences, roughly 4.2% of which appear only once. This clonotype has ten or more counts. The antigen remains undetermined. Regarding time point: healthy volunteer bleed at 2 weeks. Unfractionated whole blood served as the source for total RNA extraction.

Material for sequencing was whole blood. V is TRBV7-2 and J is TRBJ2-3; unclear D gene. This TCR derives from a human donor in good health. Some clones in this sample may be carry-over from other donors' samples. The CDR3: CASSLGILNTQYF. For the CDR3, the DNA is TGTGCCAGCAGCTTAGGGATCCTTAATACGCAGTATTTT. The variable domain in full, with the rest retrieved from reference TRBV7-2 and TRBJ2-3, is GAGVSQSPSNKVTEKGKDVELRCDPISGHTALYWYRQSLGQGLEFLIYFQGNSAPDKSGLPSDRFSAERTGGSVSTLTIQRTQQEDSAVYLCASSLGILNTQYFGPGTRLTVL.